The 26 T cell receptor beta chains reported below all come from one sample, sequenced in a study of blood T cell repertoires in COVID-19. Sequencing used immunoSEQ multiplex PCR; TCRdb keeps in-frame clones, though not all of them. The table lists about 160,000 clones, about four fifths of them singletons, with around 8% in the top ten. The specimen sequenced was peripheral blood. Receptors originate from an older woman with COVID-19, enrolled during active disease.

V is TRBV29-1 and J is TRBJ2-7; TRBD1 matches 8 bases. V lost 4 bases and J lost 3; bases outside the gene matches: 2. Germline CDR1 is SQVTM and CDR2 is ANQGSEA. This CDR3 has 12 residues. CDR3 sequence: CSVAGGSYEQYF. CDR3 bases: TGCAGCGTTGCAGGGGGCAGCTACGAGCAGTACTTC.

The V call is TRBV7-8, the J call TRBJ2-7; TRBD2 matches 9 bases. Germline assignment: CDR1 SGHVS and CDR2 FQNEAQ. The CDR3 loop spans 15 amino acids. The trim removed 4 bases at V and 0 bases at J, leaving 4 bases unmatched. This CDR3 reads CASSSREGSSYEQYF. CDR3 in DNA: TGTGCCAGCAGCTCGCGGGAGGGAAGCTCCTACGAGCAGTACTTC. Drawing the rest from reference TRBV7-8 and TRBJ2-7, the complete variable domain is GAGVSQSPRYKVAKRGQDVALRCDPISGHVSLFWYQQALGQGPEFLTYFQNEAQLDKSGLPSDRFFAERPEGSVSTLKIQRTQQEDSAVYLCASSSREGSSYEQYFGPGTRLTVT.

The chain combines TRBV5-1 with TRBJ2-3; a possible D gene is TRBD2 (5 bases). Trimming removed 4 bases at V and 0 bases at J, with 12 bases between. Germline CDR1 and CDR2: SGHRS and YFSETQ. This CDR3 contains 15 residues. The CDR3 nucleotides are TGCGCCAGCAGCGAAACTAGAGGCAGCACAGATACGCAGTATTTT. The encoded protein is CASSETRGSTDTQYF.

The CDR3 spells CASSYSGQGHYEQYF. CDR3 sequence (DNA): TGTGCCAGCAGTTACTCGGGACAGGGGCACTACGAGCAGTACTTC. This chain uses TRBV6-5 with TRBJ2-7; 10 bases fit TRBD1. Germline CDR1 MNHEY, CDR2 SVGAGI. This CDR3 has 15 amino acids. J lost 3 bases, V lost 0 bases, and 2 bases had no gene match.

The gene calls are TRBV11-2 and TRBJ1-3, with D uncertain. This CDR3 comprises 14 residues. V was pared by 5 bases and J by 3 bases, with 11 bases between. Germline V gene sequence: CDR1 SGHAT, CDR2 FQNNGV. The CDR3 DNA follows: TGTGCCAGCAGCCGCGGTGAACTTGGAAACACCATATATTTT. Translation gives CASSRGELGNTIYF.

The chain couples TRBV28 to TRBJ2-2; D possibly corresponds to TRBD1 (6 bases). V lost 10 bases and J lost 2, with 14 bases in between. The CDR3 loop spans 14 amino acids. Germline V lookup: CDR1 MDHEN, CDR2 SYDVKM. This CDR3 is CATKRTVNTGELFF. The CDR3 region has the DNA TGTGCCACCAAGAGGACAGTCAACACCGGGGAGCTGTTTTTT.

The chain has TRBV7-8 and TRBJ2-3, with 12 bases lining up with TRBD2. This CDR3 region has 18 residues. CDR1 is SGHVS, CDR2 FQNEAQ, per germline. The trim removed 2 bases at V and 6 bases at J, leaving 12 bases unmatched. This chain's CDR3 is CASSLRLAGGNSRDTQYF. The CDR3 nucleotides are TGTGCCAGCAGCTTACGGCTAGCGGGAGGGAATTCGAGGGATACGCAGTATTTT. Based on the CDR3 plus reference TRBV7-8 and TRBJ2-3, the full variable domain is GAGVSQSPRYKVAKRGQDVALRCDPISGHVSLFWYQQALGQGPEFLTYFQNEAQLDKSGLPSDRFFAERPEGSVSTLKIQRTQQEDSAVYLCASSLRLAGGNSRDTQYFGPGTRLTVL.

The DNA for the CDR3 is TGTGCCAGTAGAACTACTAGCGGGGGTGTGGATACGCAGTATTTT. Translated, it gives CASRTTSGGVDTQYF. This sequence joins TRBV19 and TRBJ2-3; 11 bases fit TRBD2. The germline CDR1 and CDR2 sequences are LNHDA and SQIVND (reference sequence). Trimming at V came to 6 bases and at J to 6 bases, leaving 8 bases not matched to a gene. The CDR3 length is 15 residues.

This chain connects TRBV29-1 to TRBJ1-2; D possibly corresponds to TRBD1 (6 bases). CDR3 length: 11 residues. Between the trimmed V and J ends, which lost 6 bases and 8 bases, there was a span of 13 bases. Per the germline V gene, CDR1 is SQVTM and CDR2 is ANQGSEA. As DNA, the CDR3 is TGCAGCGTCCTAGGACAGAGGGGCTACACCTTC. This translates into CSVLGQRGYTF.

V and J are TRBV28 and TRBJ2-5, with 10 bases aligning to TRBD2. The CDR3 has 15 amino acids. Per germline, CDR1 MDHEN and CDR2 SYDVKM. V shed 6 bases, J shed 5 bases, and the junction held 9 bases outside the gene matches. The CDR3 coding sequence is TGTGCCAGCAGAAAGAGGCTAGCGGGGGTTGAGACCCAGTACTTC. The encoded protein is CASRKRLAGVETQYF.

This clone was observed a few times. The chain joins TRBV7-2 to TRBJ2-1; D ambiguous. Germline V gene sequence: CDR1 SGHTA, CDR2 FQGNSA. V was pared by 1 base and J by 4 bases, with 14 bases between. The CDR3 runs to 16 residues. Written as DNA, the CDR3 is TGTGCCAGCAGCTTAGGTCTCGCTAGACGGTACAATGAGCAGTTCTTC. It codes for CASSLGLARRYNEQFF.

The chain carries TRBV1 and TRBJ1-5; TRBD1 is the table's D call and was not checked against the DNA. TRBV1 is labeled a pseudogene. The CDR3 has 13 residues. The CDR3 here is CTSRDRDDQPQHF. The DNA for the CDR3 is TGCACCAGCAGGGACAGGGACGATCAGCCCCAGCATTTT.

This rearrangement joins TRBV5-1 to TRBJ2-1, with a tentative D call TRBD2 (5 bases). Between the trimmed V and J ends, which lost 4 bases and 0 bases, there was a span of 11 bases. This CDR3 has 15 amino acids. Germline V gene data show CDR1 as SGHRS and CDR2 as YFSETQ. CDR3 nucleotides: TGCGCCAGCAGCCCTAGCCCCGGCTCCTACAATGAGCAGTTCTTC. Its translation: CASSPSPGSYNEQFF.

There are many counts of this clone. The chain carries TRBV7-9 and TRBJ1-1; TRBD1 is a possible D gene (5 bases). V lost 5 bases to trimming and J lost 6 bases, with 13 bases between them. Germline CDR1 and CDR2: SEHNR and FQNEAQ (reference sequence). The CDR3 spans 13 residues. CDR3 sequence reads: CASSRSSGAEAFF. CDR3 DNA: TGTGCCAGCAGCCGTTCCTCGGGGGCTGAAGCTTTCTTT.

The chain combines TRBV19 with TRBJ2-3; tentatively, D is TRBD1 (5 bases). The CDR3 extends over 16 amino acids. Germline loops: CDR1 LNHDA, CDR2 SQIVND (reference sequence). Trimming shortened V by 7 bases and J by 2 bases, and 19 bases separated the two germline ends. The CDR3 is CASTPSGHPSTDTQYF. In DNA form, the CDR3 reads TGTGCCAGTACCCCCTCCGGACACCCTTCCACAGATACGCAGTATTTT. Complete variable domain (other parts from reference TRBV19 and TRBJ2-3): DGGITQSPKYLFRKEGQNVTLSCEQNLNHDAMYWYRQDPGQGLRLIYYSQIVNDFQKGDIAEGYSVSREKKESFPLTVTSAQKNPTAFYLCASTPSGHPSTDTQYFGPGTRLTVL.

The V and J genes are TRBV5-6 and TRBJ2-2; 8 bases agree with TRBD1. The V gene's germline CDR1 is SGHDT and CDR2 YYEEEE. With V trimmed by 3 bases and J by 4 bases, 8 bases remained unmatched. CDR3 length: 16 residues. The CDR3 DNA is TGTGCCAGCAGCTATTATCAGGGGGCAAGCACCGGGGAGCTGTTTTTT. Its protein product is CASSYYQGASTGELFF.

This chain links TRBV28 with TRBJ1-2, with 7 nucleotides matching TRBD1. The ends lost 5 bases at V and 8 bases at J; junction bases unmatched: 20. The CDR3 is made up of 17 amino acids. Germline V gene sequence: CDR1 MDHEN, CDR2 SYDVKM. CDR3 coding DNA: TGTGCCAGCAGTACGCTATCTGTTGAGGGGGCCTCGGAAGGCTACACCTTC. It specifies CASSTLSVEGASEGYTF.

J is TRBJ1-5 and V is TRBV12-3 or TRBV12-4; D ambiguous. The V end lost 2 bases, the J end lost 4 bases, and 6 bases lay between the germline ends. The CDR3 sequence is 13 residues long. The CDR3: CASSLYWNQPQHF. The CDR3, as DNA: TGTGCCAGCAGTTTATACTGGAATCAGCCCCAGCATTTT.

The chain carries TRBV4-3 and TRBJ2-1, with 10 bases that match TRBD2. V shed 1 base and J 3 bases; nucleotides not matched to a gene: 6. The CDR3 loop spans 17 amino acids. CDR1 is LGHNA, CDR2 YSLEER, per germline. CDR3 nucleotides: TGCGCCAGCAGCCAAGTTCTAGCGGGAGTAGGCTACAATGAGCAGTTCTTC. Protein product: CASSQVLAGVGYNEQFF.

This sequence joins TRBV4-1 and TRBJ1-5; D may be TRBD1 (5 bases). Germline V gives CDR1 MGHRA, CDR2 YSYEKL. V lost 3 bases and J 0 bases, leaving 15 bases between the germline ends. CDR3 length: 17 amino acids. Written as DNA, the CDR3 is TGCGCCAGCAGCCAGCGGGGGAAGTTAAATAGCAATCAGCCCCAGCATTTT. Translation gives CASSQRGKLNSNQPQHF.

This chain uses TRBV7-3 with TRBJ2-6; D not resolved. Trimming left V 9 bases short and J 2 bases short, with 14 bases between. CDR3 length equals 15 residues. Germline assignment: CDR1 SGHTA and CDR2 FQGTGA. The DNA of the CDR3 is TGTGCCAGTCCGGGTTGGCTAGCTGGGGCCAACGTCCTGACTTTC. Its translation is CASPGWLAGANVLTF.

The rearrangement links TRBV19 to TRBJ2-3, with D perhaps matching TRBD2 (5 bases). CDR1 is LNHDA, CDR2 SQIVND, per germline (reference sequence). The CDR3 sequence is 15 residues long. V lost 5 bases and J 2 bases, leaving 14 bases between the germline ends. The CDR3 spells CASSPTRAATDTQYF. CDR3 in DNA: TGTGCCAGTAGTCCCACGAGGGCGGCCACAGATACGCAGTATTTT.

The rearrangement links TRBV6-6 to TRBJ2-3, with a weak D call TRBD1 (5 bases). Trimming cost V 7 bases and J 5 bases, with 10 bases left between them. The CDR3 runs 12 residues. CDR1 MNHNY and CDR2 SVGAGI come from the germline V gene (reference sequence). The DNA for the CDR3 is TGTGCCAGCACAGGGCAGGGAGATACGCAGTATTTT. Translated: CASTGQGDTQYF.

V usage is TRBV5-5 and J usage is TRBJ2-7; 9 positions agree with TRBD1. The ends lost 3 bases at V and 0 bases at J; junction bases unmatched: 10. The CDR3 is made up of 17 amino acids. Germline CDR1 and CDR2: SGHKS and YYEKEE (reference sequence). CDR3 loop: CASSSDRDRAGSYEQYV. For the CDR3, the DNA is TGTGCCAGCAGCTCTGATCGGGACAGGGCCGGCTCCTACGAGCAGTACGTC.

This chain joins TRBV12-2 and TRBJ2-1; the D segment call TRBD2 is taken from the table without a DNA check. TRBV12-2 is listed as a pseudogene. This CDR3 has 15 amino acids. The CDR3 spells CASRSTSGRAYEQFF. The CDR3 DNA reads TGTGCAAGTCGCTCCACTAGCGGGAGGGCCTATGAGCAGTTCTTC.

The chain couples TRBV29-1 to TRBJ1-2; the match to TRBD1 covers 8 bases. V was clipped by 6 bases and J by 8 bases; unmatched bases: 8. This CDR3 comprises 12 residues. The germline gives CDR1 SQVTM, CDR2 ANQGSEA. CDR3: CSVADRAGGYTF. The CDR3 coding sequence is TGCAGCGTAGCGGACAGGGCGGGCGGCTACACCTTC.